This passage covers 9 T cell receptor beta chains from one sample sequenced in a study of blood T cell repertoires in COVID-19. Only in-frame clones appear in the TCRdb table, and some are missing; sequencing was by immunoSEQ multiplex PCR. This table holds about 110,000 clones, over 65% found once. The specimen sequenced was peripheral blood. The source of these receptors is a woman over 75 with acute or convalescent COVID-19.

This chain connects TRBV9 to TRBJ2-1; no clear D. CDR3 length equals 15 residues. V lost 0 bases and J lost 7, with 14 bases in between. Germline CDR1 reads SGDLS; CDR2 reads YYNGEE. In DNA, the CDR3 is TGTGCCAGCAGCGTAGTTAGCACGGGTGTGAATGAGCAGTTCTTC. Its protein is CASSVVSTGVNEQFF.

CDR3 region: CAWSPTGTQPQHF. The CDR3 bases are TGTGCCTGGAGTCCTACAGGGACCCAGCCCCAGCATTTT. The chain carries TRBV30 and TRBJ1-5; maybe TRBD1 (6 bases). CDR1 GTSNPN and CDR2 SVGIG come from the germline V gene (reference sequence). There are 13 residues in the CDR3. Trimming stripped 2 bases from V and 7 bases from J, with 12 bases between.

The J gene is TRBJ1-4, the V gene TRBV5-3, with D uncertain. TRBV5-3 is sorted into the ORF group, with uncertain function. The CDR3 covers 13 residues. V shed 4 bases and J shed 7 bases, with 11 bases lying between them. CDR3 loop: CARSNGRGEKLFF. In DNA, the CDR3 is TGTGCCAGAAGCAACGGGCGGGGTGAAAAACTGTTTTTT.

CDR3 in amino acids: CASSVGGLASEKLFF. The CDR3 DNA follows: TGTGCCAGCAGCGTAGGCGGGTTAGCCTCAGAAAAACTGTTTTTT. The rearrangement links TRBV9 to TRBJ1-4; D remains ambiguous. Germline loops: CDR1 SGDLS, CDR2 YYNGEE. V was shortened by 0 bases and J by 8 bases, with 14 bases between the two germline ends. This CDR3 has 15 residues.

The V and J genes are TRBV6-4 and TRBJ2-3; 8 bases align to TRBD2. CDR1 and CDR2 (germline): MRHNA, SNTAGT. The CDR3 covers 13 residues. Trimming removed 6 bases from V and 9 bases from J; junction bases left unmatched: 8. Here the CDR3 reads CASSDSGVETQYF. Here the CDR3 DNA reads TGTGCCAGCAGCGATAGCGGGGTCGAGACGCAGTATTTT.

This clone was detected only a few times. J is TRBJ2-1 and V is TRBV3-1 (or the pseudogene TRBV3-2); no definite D call. CDR3 length: 16 amino acids. In germline, CDR1 is LGHDT, CDR2 YNNKEL (reference sequence). Deletions cut 2 bases from V and 2 bases from J, with 13 bases between. The CDR3 coding sequence is TGTGCCAGCAGCCAAAGAGGTGCGGCCACCTACAATGAGCAGTTCTTC. Its protein product is CASSQRGAATYNEQFF.

The CDR3 DNA reads as TGTGCCTGGAGGCTAGGGACAGGGACCGGCGAGCAGTACTTC. Translation: CAWRLGTGTGEQYF. The V call is TRBV30, the J call TRBJ2-7; 9 bases agree with TRBD1. CDR1 is GTSNPN, CDR2 SVGIG, per germline (reference sequence). V was clipped by 3 bases and J by 6 bases; unmatched bases: 9. This CDR3 has 14 residues. Variable domain in full (rest from reference TRBV30 and TRBJ2-7): SQTIHQWPATLVQPVGSPLSLECTVEGTSNPNLYWYRQAAGRGLQLLFYSVGIGQISSEVPQNLSASRPQDRQFILSSKKLLLSDSGFYLCAWRLGTGTGEQYFGPGTRLTVT.

CDR3: CATSSTGGRYEQYF. DNA of the CDR3: TGTGCCACCAGCAGTACAGGGGGCCGGTACGAGCAGTACTTC. This chain joins TRBV15 and TRBJ2-7; 9 nucleotides line up with TRBD1. The CDR3 spans 14 residues. The germline CDR1 and CDR2 sequences are LNHNV and YYDKDF (reference sequence). V lost 3 bases and J lost 4; bases outside the gene matches: 4.

This chain links TRBV27 with TRBJ2-7; D perhaps matches TRBD2 (6 bases). Deletions cut 5 bases from V and 2 bases from J, with 10 bases between. Germline V CDR1 and CDR2: MNHEY, SMNVEV (reference sequence). The CDR3 totals 13 residues. In nucleotides, the CDR3 is TGTGCCAGCAGTGTCGGGGGAACCTACGAGCAGTACTTC. Encoded protein: CASSVGGTYEQYF.